Reported below is one T cell receptor (beta chain). Original methodology: Amplification from reference gene primers served as the basis for estimated nucleated cell counts. Produced via immunoSEQ multiplex PCR; TCRdb's table is partial and in-frame only. The V and J calls and the clone size are those of that table, but D and trimming were determined from the DNA. The sample has more than 200,000 clones; around four fifths are singletons. The length of the CDR3 is 11 residues. The V end was cut by 8 bases, the J end by 3 bases, with 8 bases between. Germline values: CDR1 SGHNT, CDR2 YENEEA. This specimen belongs to a study of blood T cell repertoires in COVID-19.

The source material was peripheral blood. The source of this sequence is a middle-aged man with active or convalescent COVID-19. V and J are TRBV11-3 and TRBJ2-7, with D perhaps matching TRBD2 (5 bases). The CDR3 spells CASLASYEQYF. The CDR3 nucleotides read TGTGCCAGCCTAGCCAGCTACGAGCAGTACTTC.